The 28 T cell receptor beta chains below all came from one sample that was sequenced in a study of blood T cells in healthy people across ages. Combining a sample-barcoded 5' primer with a J-beta primer mix, a second PCR ran for roughly 7 to 12 cycles. TCRdb reprocessed the 5' RACE reads with MiXCR, giving one entry per CDR3 protein. The table lists 890,000 or so distinct CDR3 sequences, approximately 67% of them singletons. Material for sequencing was blood. The source of these receptors is a man younger than 40 in good health.

The table lists this clonotype with a count of one. The CDR3 DNA follows: TGTGCCAGCAGTGTAGGGACTAACACCTACGAGCAGTACTTC. Translation gives CASSVGTNTYEQYF. The chain recombines TRBV6-1 with TRBJ2-7, with 7 bases matching TRBD2. The length of the CDR3 is 14 residues. The J segment lost 2 bases and the V segment lost 4 bases, leaving 5 bases of the junction unmatched. Germline lookup yields CDR1 MNHNS and CDR2 SASEGT.

This clonotype was detected a few times. This chain links TRBV20-1 with TRBJ1-4, with TRBD1 as a possible D gene (6 bases). The germline V gene encodes CDR1 DFQATT and CDR2 SNEGSKA (reference sequence). This CDR3 is 13 amino acids long. V lost 4 bases to trimming and J lost 13 bases, with 19 bases between them. The CDR3 region has the DNA TGCAGTGCTATTGGGGGACACCGAAGCATACTGTTTTTT. This encodes CSAIGGHRSILFF.

This clonotype came up a few times. The chain carries TRBV7-2 and TRBJ2-1; possibly TRBD1 or TRBD2 for D (5 bases each). Germline V gene data show CDR1 as SGHTA and CDR2 as FQGNSA. The CDR3 covers 16 residues. Between the trimmed V and J ends, which lost 4 bases and 1 base, there was a span of 14 bases. Here the CDR3 reads CASSWDGGGSYNEQFF. CDR3 nucleotide sequence: TGTGCCAGCAGCTGGGACGGTGGGGGATCCTACAATGAGCAGTTCTTC.

The chain uses TRBV29-1 and TRBJ2-3; 7 positions agree with TRBD2. The CDR3 loop spans 15 amino acids. Germline V gene data show CDR1 as SQVTM and CDR2 as ANQGSEA. V trimming: 0 bases; J trimming: 1 base; junction bases outside the gene matches: 4. The CDR3 nucleotides are TGCAGCGTTGAAGATGGACTAGTTCGCACAGATACGCAGTATTTT. Amino acids: CSVEDGLVRTDTQYF.

The chain joins TRBV6-2 or TRBV6-3 to TRBJ2-5, with D possibly matching TRBD1 (5 bases). Trimming took 2 bases from V and 5 from J, leaving 12 bases between them. Germline V gives CDR1 MNHEY, CDR2 SVGEGT. The CDR3 runs to 14 residues. CDR3 in DNA: TGTGCCAGCAGTTACAGGCAGGGATACGAGACCCAGTACTTC. It codes for CASSYRQGYETQYF.

The chain has TRBV28 and TRBJ2-7; D possibly corresponds to TRBD1 (6 bases). CDR3 length equals 14 residues. The ends were cut back, 6 bases at V and 3 bases at J, with 15 bases in the middle. The germline V gene encodes CDR1 MDHEN and CDR2 SYDVKM. CDR3 sequence: CASSPPTGRYEQYF. CDR3 nucleotides: TGTGCCAGCAGCCCTCCGACAGGTCGCTACGAGCAGTACTTC.

This rearrangement joins TRBV7-2 to TRBJ2-5; TRBD2 matches at 13 bases. CDR1 and CDR2 (germline): SGHTA, FQGNSA. The CDR3 has 17 amino acids. J was trimmed by 2 bases and V by 5 bases; bases with no gene match: 8. As DNA, the CDR3 is TGTGCCAGCAGCCCTTGGGGACTAGCGGGGATGCAAGAGACCCAGTACTTC. It codes for CASSPWGLAGMQETQYF. Full variable domain (outside the CDR3, taken from reference TRBV7-2 and TRBJ2-5): GAGVSQSPSNKVTEKGKDVELRCDPISGHTALYWYRQSLGQGLEFLIYFQGNSAPDKSGLPSDRFSAERTGGSVSTLTIQRTQQEDSAVYLCASSPWGLAGMQETQYFGPGTRLLVL.

This clonotype was counted only a few times. The CDR3 here is CRGGENYEQYF. CDR3 bases: TGCAGGGGGGGGGAAAACTACGAGCAGTACTTC. The V call is TRBV20-1, the J call TRBJ2-7, with 7 bases matching TRBD2. CDR1 is DFQATT, CDR2 SNEGSKA, per germline (reference sequence). The CDR3 extends over 11 amino acids.

The chain links TRBV9 to TRBJ1-2; no clear D gene. CDR1 is SGDLS and CDR2 is YYNGEE in the germline V gene. The CDR3 length is 14 residues. V was cut by 0 bases and J by 0 bases, with 6 bases left in between. This chain's CDR3 is CASSVEYSNYGYTF. The DNA of the CDR3 is TGTGCCAGCAGCGTAGAATACTCTAACTATGGCTACACCTTC. Full variable domain (missing parts from reference TRBV9 and TRBJ1-2): DSGVTQTPKHLITATGQRVTLRCSPRSGDLSVYWYQQSLDQGLQFLIQYYNGEERAKGNILERFSAQQFPDLHSELNLSSLELGDSALYFCASSVEYSNYGYTFGSGTRLTVV.

The chain is built from TRBV9 and TRBJ1-4; D is perhaps TRBD1 (6 bases). CDR3 size: 15 residues. Trimming took 3 bases from V and 8 from J, leaving 17 bases between them. CDR1 and CDR2 from the germline V gene are SGDLS and YYNGEE. Here the CDR3 reads CASSAPTGDGEKLFF. The CDR3 bases are TGTGCCAGCAGCGCGCCGACAGGAGATGGGGAAAAACTGTTTTTT. The variable domain in full, completed from reference TRBV9 and TRBJ1-4, reads DSGVTQTPKHLITATGQRVTLRCSPRSGDLSVYWYQQSLDQGLQFLIQYYNGEERAKGNILERFSAQQFPDLHSELNLSSLELGDSALYFCASSAPTGDGEKLFFGSGTQLSVL.

This clonotype was seen only a few times. The genes are TRBV5-1 and TRBJ2-4; D remains ambiguous. Matching the DNA end better, TRBJ2-7 makes the J call doubtful. Germline lookup yields CDR1 SGHRS and CDR2 YFSETQ. The CDR3 has 16 residues. CDR3 residues: CASSLSSARTYYEQYF. In DNA, the CDR3 is TGCGCCAGCAGCTTGAGTTCGGCTCGGACCTACTACGAGCAGTACTTC.

This chain joins TRBV12-3 or TRBV12-4 and TRBJ2-7, with D maybe TRBD1 (6 bases). The CDR3 consists of 14 residues. Trimming took 7 bases from V and 6 from J, leaving 19 bases between them. CDR3 in DNA: TGTGCCAGCATCAAAGACAGGTTGCGCGGCGAGCAGTACTTC. It codes for CASIKDRLRGEQYF.

The chain recombines TRBV5-1 with TRBJ2-7; weak D call: TRBD1 (6 bases). From germline, CDR1 is SGHRS and CDR2 YFSETQ. This CDR3 has 15 amino acids. Deletions cut 4 bases from V and 1 base from J, with 15 bases between. CDR3 sequence reads: CASSIETDRSYEQYF. The CDR3 nucleotides are TGCGCCAGCAGCATCGAGACGGACAGATCCTACGAGCAGTACTTC. The complete variable domain, with remaining parts taken from reference TRBV5-1 and TRBJ2-7, reads KAGVTQTPRYLIKTRGQQVTLSCSPISGHRSVSWYQQTPGQGLQFLFEYFSETQRNKGNFPGRFSGRQFSNSRSEMNVSTLELGDSALYLCASSIETDRSYEQYFGPGTRLTVT.

This chain links TRBV9 with TRBJ2-7; D is possibly TRBD2 (7 bases). The V gene lost 0 bases and the J gene lost 2 bases, with 12 bases spanning the gap. Germline CDR1 is SGDLS and CDR2 is YYNGEE. This CDR3 is built from 15 residues. CDR3 sequence reads: CASSVARGAAYEQYF. The CDR3 nucleotides read TGTGCCAGCAGCGTAGCTCGGGGGGCCGCCTACGAGCAGTACTTC.

The chain recombines TRBV7-3 with TRBJ2-5; 7 nucleotides align to TRBD1. Germline CDR1 and CDR2: SGHTA and FQGTGA. There are 15 residues in the CDR3. The ends lost 3 bases at V and 1 base at J; junction bases unmatched: 5. Written as DNA, the CDR3 is TGTGCCAGCAGCTTTAGGGGACAGAGCCAAGAGACCCAGTACTTC. Its protein product is CASSFRGQSQETQYF.

V gene TRBV12-3 or TRBV12-4 combines with J gene TRBJ2-3; 8 bases line up with TRBD1. The CDR3 covers 15 residues. J lost 0 bases, V lost 5 bases, and 4 bases had no gene match. The CDR3 here is CASSTTGASTDTQYF. CDR3 sequence (DNA): TGTGCCAGCAGTACGACAGGGGCTAGCACAGATACGCAGTATTTT.

This clonotype appeared once. V gene TRBV5-1 combines with J gene TRBJ2-5; D gene unclear. Germline CDR1 is SGHRS and CDR2 is YFSETQ. CDR3 length equals 13 residues. V shed 4 bases and J shed 5 bases, with 12 bases lying between them. The CDR3 DNA is TGCGCCAGCAGCGTCTTAATGGGGGAGACCCAGTACTTC. As protein: CASSVLMGETQYF.

The gene calls are TRBV4-2 and TRBJ1-1; a possible D gene is TRBD1 (6 bases). Between the trimmed V and J ends, which lost 0 bases and 5 bases, there was a span of 13 bases. The CDR3 totals 15 residues. In germline, CDR1 is LGHNA, CDR2 YNFKEQ. This chain's CDR3 is CASSQEEQGRTEAFF. Here the CDR3 DNA reads TGTGCCAGCAGCCAAGAGGAACAGGGAAGGACTGAAGCTTTCTTT.

This clonotype was found once. This chain links TRBV14 with TRBJ2-7; D might be TRBD1 or TRBD2, each matching 7 bases. Deletions cut 2 bases from V and 9 bases from J, with 17 bases between. The CDR3 contains 14 residues. CDR1 SGHDN and CDR2 FVKESK come from the germline V gene. CDR3 DNA: TGTGCCAGCAGCCAAACAGGGGAAGGCGGGAGGCAGTACTTC. Its translation: CASSQTGEGGRQYF.

The chain links TRBV5-5 to TRBJ2-1; D remains unclear. V was clipped by 0 bases and J by 4 bases, with 8 bases between them. The CDR3 is 14 residues long. CDR1 and CDR2 (germline): SGHKS, YYEKEE (reference sequence). The CDR3 region has the DNA TGTGCCAGCAGCTTGGGAGCCACTTACAATGAGCAGTTCTTC. It encodes CASSLGATYNEQFF.

The chain has TRBV7-6 and TRBJ2-2; D possibly corresponds to TRBD2 (5 bases). There are 13 residues in the CDR3. The germline gives CDR1 SGHVS, CDR2 FNYEAQ. V shed 5 bases and J shed 8 bases, with 12 bases lying between them. The CDR3 loop is CASSLTTGGELFF. The CDR3 DNA follows: TGTGCCAGCAGCCTGACAACGGGGGGGGAGCTGTTTTTT.

The V and J genes are TRBV9 and TRBJ2-7, with 8 bases that match TRBD1. Germline V lookup: CDR1 SGDLS, CDR2 YYNGEE. This CDR3 is built from 13 residues. The ends lost 0 bases at V and 5 bases at J; junction bases unmatched: 1. CDR3 coding DNA: TGTGCCAGCAGCGTAGGGGACAGGAACGAGCAGTACTTC. This codes for CASSVGDRNEQYF.

This clonotype came up a few times. The chain joins TRBV7-3 to TRBJ2-2; D ambiguous. This CDR3 comprises 13 residues. V lost 5 bases and J 3 bases, leaving 7 bases between the germline ends. Germline CDR1 reads SGHTA; CDR2 reads FQGTGA. This chain's CDR3 is CASSPDYTGELFF. The CDR3 DNA reads TGTGCCAGCAGCCCAGACTACACCGGGGAGCTGTTTTTT.

A few counts support this clonotype. This chain joins TRBV29-1 and TRBJ2-3; D uncertain. Germline V gene sequence: CDR1 SQVTM, CDR2 ANQGSEA. V was cut by 6 bases and J by 3 bases, with 10 bases left in between. The CDR3 loop spans 12 amino acids. CDR3 protein: CSVTPTTDTQYF. DNA for the CDR3: TGCAGCGTCACACCGACTACAGATACGCAGTATTTT.

Ten or more counts support this clonotype. V gene TRBV11-2 combines with J gene TRBJ2-7; possibly TRBD2 for D (6 bases). The CDR3 loop spans 12 amino acids. Trimming stripped 5 bases from V and 3 bases from J, with 8 bases between. CDR1 and CDR2 (germline): SGHAT, FQNNGV. In DNA form, the CDR3 reads TGTGCCAGCAGCATCGGGAGCTACGAGCAGTACTTC. It yields the protein CASSIGSYEQYF.

The chain couples TRBV29-1 to TRBJ2-3; no definite D call. The length of the CDR3 is 13 residues. Germline-derived CDR1 and CDR2 are SQVTM and ANQGSEA. Trimming removed 5 bases at V and 0 bases at J, with 9 bases between. The CDR3 sequence is CSVRSPSTDTQYF. The CDR3 DNA follows: TGCAGCGTTCGGTCCCCAAGCACAGATACGCAGTATTTT.

This clonotype was detected only a few times. V gene TRBV20-1 combines with J gene TRBJ2-1; 7 bases agree with TRBD2. Germline-derived CDR1 and CDR2 are DFQATT and SNEGSKA (reference sequence). The CDR3 is 11 amino acids. CDR3 protein: CRAGDYNEQFF. CDR3 DNA: TGCAGGGCGGGGGATTACAATGAGCAGTTCTTC.

This clonotype has a single count. V usage is TRBV29-1 and J usage is TRBJ1-2, with 8 bases that match TRBD1. Germline lookup yields CDR1 SQVTM and CDR2 ANQGSEA. V trimming: 6 bases; J trimming: 6 bases; junction bases outside the gene matches: 9. The CDR3 length is 13 residues. CDR3 sequence (DNA): TGCAGCGTCGCCCAGGGGGCTAAGGATGGCTACACCTTC. Translating gives CSVAQGAKDGYTF. The variable domain in full, completed from reference TRBV29-1 and TRBJ1-2, reads SAVISQKPSRDICQRGTSLTIQCQVDSQVTMMFWYRQQPGQSLTLIATANQGSEATYESGFVIDKFPISRPNLTFSTLTVSNMSPEDSSIYLCSVAQGAKDGYTFGSGTRLTVV.